One sample yielded the 26 T cell receptor beta chains listed below, sequenced in a study of shared clonotypes between healthy human individuals. The repertoire was sequenced with immunoSEQ multiplex PCR; TCRdb's copy has only in-frame clones and lacks some. The sample holds approximately 2.5 million clones, over 85% seen once. Sequencing was carried out using naive CD4+ T cells from PBMCs. Regarding subset: CD45RA+ positively selected. Receptor source: a man aged 18 to 30 in good health. Some clones in this sample may be carry-over from other donors' samples.

The V gene is TRBV6-7, the J gene TRBJ1-1; 7 bases are a match to TRBD1. TRBV6-7 is annotated as an ORF whose role is uncertain. CDR3 length: 18 amino acids. V dropped 1 base and J dropped 1; count of bases not matched to a gene: 12. The CDR3 DNA reads as TGTGCCAGCAGTTACTTAGTAGTAAGGGGGCGAAGGAACACTGAAGCTTTCTTT. It translates to CASSYLVVRGRRNTEAFF.

This chain uses TRBV30 with TRBJ2-7; TRBD1 might be the D (5 bases). The CDR3 extends over 11 amino acids. The V and J ends lost 3 bases and 2 bases respectively, with 5 bases between them. Germline CDR1 GTSNPN, CDR2 SVGIG (reference sequence). CDR3 region: CAWRDTYEQYF. The DNA for the CDR3 is TGTGCCTGGAGGGACACCTACGAGCAGTACTTC. Complete variable domain (other parts from reference TRBV30 and TRBJ2-7): SQTIHQWPATLVQPVGSPLSLECTVEGTSNPNLYWYRQAAGRGLQLLFYSVGIGQISSEVPQNLSASRPQDRQFILSSKKLLLSDSGFYLCAWRDTYEQYFGPGTRLTVT.

V and J are TRBV7-3 and TRBJ2-2; TRBD1 matches 7 bases. This CDR3 region has 14 residues. The V and J ends lost 4 bases and 7 bases, in that order; junction bases with no gene match: 6. The germline V gene encodes CDR1 SGHTA and CDR2 FQGTGA. This CDR3 reads CASSSTGAGGELFF. In DNA form, the CDR3 reads TGTGCCAGCAGCTCCACAGGGGCGGGCGGGGAGCTGTTTTTT.

J is TRBJ2-3 and V is TRBV7-8; 10 bases match TRBD2. This CDR3 is 17 amino acids long. The germline V gene encodes CDR1 SGHVS and CDR2 FQNEAQ. Unmatched junction bases numbered 9, after V lost 2 bases and J lost 4 bases. This chain's CDR3 is CASSLTSSGSSPDTQYF. In DNA form, the CDR3 reads TGTGCCAGCAGCTTAACGTCTAGCGGGAGCTCTCCAGATACGCAGTATTTT.

This clone was seen more than once but under ten times. This chain joins TRBV6-1 and TRBJ1-4; D gene unclear. The V end lost 8 bases, the J end lost 4 bases, and 8 bases lay between the germline ends. CDR1 and CDR2 (germline): MNHNS, SASEGT. The CDR3 extends over 12 amino acids. CDR3 DNA sequence: TGTGCCAGCCGGCGGGGTAATGAAAAACTGTTTTTT. Amino acids: CASRRGNEKLFF.

This rearrangement joins TRBV6-5 to TRBJ2-1, with D possibly matching TRBD2 (5 bases). V was cut by 6 bases and J by 3 bases, with 15 bases left in between. The CDR3 has 15 residues. Per germline, CDR1 MNHEY and CDR2 SVGAGI. CDR3 sequence (DNA): TGTGCCAGCAGGGTTAATGAGGGAAGCTACAATGAGCAGTTCTTC. It translates to CASRVNEGSYNEQFF.

The chain links TRBV28 to TRBJ1-2; D possibly corresponds to TRBD1 (5 bases). CDR3 length equals 13 residues. Germline V gene sequence: CDR1 MDHEN, CDR2 SYDVKM. V gave up 7 bases and J gave up 8 bases, with 17 bases separating them. The CDR3 loop reads CASTQTVGVGYTF. The CDR3 DNA reads TGTGCCAGCACTCAAACGGTAGGGGTCGGCTACACCTTC.

V usage is TRBV6-1 and J usage is TRBJ2-1; the match to TRBD2 covers 8 bases. The trim removed 2 bases at V and 8 bases at J, leaving 14 bases unmatched. CDR1 and CDR2 from the germline V gene are MNHNS and SASEGT. CDR3 length: 17 residues. For the CDR3, the DNA is TGTGCCAGCAGTGAACCCCGAGCGGGAGTGACCAGCGATGAGCAGTTCTTC. Translation gives CASSEPRAGVTSDEQFF.

The V and J genes are TRBV9 and TRBJ2-7, with TRBD2 matching over 10 bases. This CDR3 has 15 amino acids. Trimming cost V 3 bases and J 2 bases; bases outside gene matches: 5. Germline V lookup: CDR1 SGDLS, CDR2 YYNGEE. The CDR3 nucleotides read TGTGCCAGCAGCGCGTCCGGGACTAGCGCCTACGAGCAGTACTTC. Encoded protein: CASSASGTSAYEQYF.

The CDR3 sequence is CSVEGFMGRSYTF. CDR3 nucleotide sequence: TGCAGCGTTGAGGGGTTTATGGGAAGGAGCTACACCTTC. The chain combines TRBV29-1 with TRBJ1-2; D is unclear. CDR1 is SQVTM and CDR2 is ANQGSEA in the germline V gene. V lost 3 bases and J lost 9, with 17 bases in between. There are 13 residues in the CDR3.

The J gene is TRBJ2-7, the V gene TRBV4-2; 10 bases match TRBD2. Per germline, CDR1 LGHNA and CDR2 YNFKEQ. CDR3 length equals 17 residues. J lost 2 bases, V lost 1 base, and 8 bases had no gene match. The CDR3 loop is CASSQGLGLAGAYEQYF. The CDR3 DNA follows: TGTGCCAGCAGCCAAGGACTGGGGCTAGCGGGGGCCTACGAGCAGTACTTC.

This clone was counted once. The chain employs TRBV28 and TRBJ1-1; no clear D gene. Trimming took off 6 bases at V and 7 bases at J, with 12 bases between the two ends. Looked up from germline, CDR1 is MDHEN and CDR2 is SYDVKM. This CDR3 has 12 amino acids. The CDR3 DNA reads as TGTGCCAGCAGAGTAAGGGTTGATGAAGCTTTCTTT. It yields the protein CASRVRVDEAFF.

This sequence joins TRBV27 and TRBJ1-5, with 11 bases identical to TRBD1. J lost 4 bases, V lost 5 bases, and 4 bases had no gene match. The CDR3 has 15 amino acids. Germline loops: CDR1 MNHEY, CDR2 SMNVEV (reference sequence). The CDR3 sequence: CASSPGDRGNQPQHF. CDR3 sequence (DNA): TGTGCCAGCAGTCCGGGGGACAGGGGGAATCAGCCCCAGCATTTT.

The chain has TRBV27 and TRBJ1-2; D call uncertain. Germline-derived CDR1 and CDR2 are MNHEY and SMNVEV (reference sequence). CDR3 length equals 16 residues. V gave up 1 base and J gave up 6 bases, with 18 bases separating them. CDR3 DNA: TGTGCCAGCAGTTTATTCTGGCGGAGTTCCGTACATGGCTACACCTTC. Encoded protein: CASSLFWRSSVHGYTF.

Points on this clone: The same CDR3 can be traced to other DNA sequences in this sample. This sequence joins TRBV7-9 and TRBJ1-3; D is unclear. Trimming cost V 1 base and J 0 bases, with 7 bases left between them. The CDR3 is made up of 15 amino acids. Germline V CDR1 and CDR2: SEHNR, FQNEAQ (reference sequence). Written as DNA, the CDR3 is TGTGCCAGCAGCTTAGTTCGAAGCTCTGGAAACACCATATATTTT. Translation: CASSLVRSSGNTIYF.

This clone was seen just once. The chain couples TRBV7-3 to TRBJ1-1; D not resolved. Germline V gene sequence: CDR1 SGHTA, CDR2 FQGTGA. Trimming removed 5 bases from V and 1 base from J, with 11 bases in between. CDR3 length: 14 residues. The CDR3 reads CASSPVGGNTEAFF. The CDR3 nucleotides read TGTGCCAGCAGCCCGGTGGGAGGGAACACTGAAGCTTTCTTT.

Concerning this clone itself: Additional DNA sequences in this sample encode the identical CDR3. This chain uses TRBV11-3 with TRBJ2-2, with D hard to call. This CDR3 is built from 13 residues. Per germline, CDR1 SGHNT and CDR2 YENEEA. V was cut by 0 bases and J by 4 bases, with 3 bases left in between. Here the CDR3 reads CASSLEFTGELFF. The CDR3 bases are TGTGCCAGCAGCTTAGAGTTCACCGGGGAGCTGTTTTTT.

V gene TRBV2 combines with J gene TRBJ2-3; possibly TRBD2 for D (6 bases). The CDR3 length is 16 residues. CDR1 is SNHLY and CDR2 is FYNNEI in the germline V gene. V lost 4 bases, J lost 4 bases, and 18 bases lay in between. The CDR3 DNA reads TGTGCCAGCAGTGCGAGGGTGGGGGGTACGGCAGATACGCAGTATTTT. Its protein is CASSARVGGTADTQYF.

This clone was recorded once. The CDR3 spells CASSSIINTGELFF. The CDR3 DNA is TGTGCCAGCAGCTCGATAATTAACACCGGGGAGCTGTTTTTT. The chain is built from TRBV7-2 and TRBJ2-2; D remains unclear. The germline gives CDR1 SGHTA, CDR2 FQGNSA. CDR3 size: 14 residues. V lost 4 bases and J lost 2, with 8 bases in between.

The chain combines TRBV5-4 with TRBJ2-7; D may match TRBD1 or TRBD2 (6 bases each). This CDR3 contains 16 residues. V was pared by 4 bases and J by 3 bases, with 20 bases between. Per germline, CDR1 SGHNT and CDR2 YYREEE (reference sequence). The DNA of the CDR3 is TGTGCCAGCAGCGACGACTATGCCGGAGGGGGCTACGAGCAGTACTTC. It encodes CASSDDYAGGGYEQYF.

The V gene is TRBV10-2, the J gene TRBJ2-7; tentatively, D is TRBD2 (7 bases). The CDR3 loop spans 12 amino acids. Looked up from germline, CDR1 is WSHSY and CDR2 is SAAADI. V was clipped by 6 bases and J by 6 bases, with 12 bases between them. CDR3 coding DNA: TGCGCCAGCAGCCTTGGGGGGGCCGAGCAGTACTTC. Translated, it gives CASSLGGAEQYF.

V and J are TRBV21-1 and TRBJ1-2; the table calls TRBD1, which could not be checked here. TRBV21-1 is annotated as a pseudogene. The CDR3 is 15 residues long. The DNA of the CDR3 is TGTGCCAGCAGCGCCCGCCGGACAGACCTATATGGCTACACCTTC. Protein: CASSARRTDLYGYTF.

The chain is built from TRBV6-4 and TRBJ2-1; TRBD2 matches at 9 bases. CDR1 and CDR2 (germline): MRHNA, SNTAGT. J was trimmed by 4 bases and V by 2 bases; bases with no gene match: 6. CDR3 size: 16 residues. For the CDR3, the DNA is TGTGCCAGCAGTGACGGCGGGAGGGGGGTTTACAATGAGCAGTTCTTC. It yields the protein CASSDGGRGVYNEQFF.

Of note for this clone: The same CDR3 can be traced to other DNA sequences in this sample. The chain is built from TRBV7-9 and TRBJ2-7; the D is unclear. V shed 1 base and J shed 7 bases, with 5 bases lying between them. CDR1 is SEHNR and CDR2 is FQNEAQ in the germline V gene (reference sequence). The CDR3 contains 11 residues. The CDR3 protein is CASSLGREQYF. DNA of the CDR3: TGTGCCAGCAGCTTAGGTCGGGAGCAGTACTTC.

The rearrangement links TRBV7-6 to TRBJ2-1, with 13 positions matching TRBD2. The CDR3 extends over 18 amino acids. J was trimmed by 4 bases and V by 1 base; bases with no gene match: 7. The germline CDR1 and CDR2 sequences are SGHVS and FNYEAQ. As DNA, the CDR3 is TGTGCCAGCAGCTTAGGTGGAGGACTAGCGGGAGTTTACAATGAGCAGTTCTTC. The encoded protein is CASSLGGGLAGVYNEQFF.

On this clone: Other nucleotide sequences from this sample produce the same CDR3. The rearrangement joins TRBV9 to TRBJ2-1; TRBD1 matches at 8 bases. Per germline, CDR1 SGDLS and CDR2 YYNGEE. V lost 3 bases, J lost 2 bases, and 1 base stayed unmatched. The CDR3 covers 14 residues. As DNA, the CDR3 is TGTGCCAGCAGCGCAGGGGGCGCCTACAATGAGCAGTTCTTC. This gives the protein CASSAGGAYNEQFF.